These 20 T cell receptor beta chains came from one sample sequenced in a study of cytomegalovirus exposure and HLA in healthy donors. Primers: 60 Vbeta forward and 13 Jbeta reverse. The protocol was immunoSEQ multiplex PCR, while the TCRdb copy is restricted to in-frame clones and leaves out a portion. The repertoire holds 150,000 to 200,000 clones, with about 75% as singletons. Sequenced material: PBMCs. The receptor source for this set is a man between 18 and 35 years old in good health and CMV-seropositive.

The rearrangement links TRBV6-1 to TRBJ2-1, with D possibly TRBD2 on 5 matching bases. Germline V gives CDR1 MNHNS, CDR2 SASEGT. CDR3 length equals 12 residues. Trimming cost V 2 bases and J 8 bases, with 7 bases left between them. The CDR3 spells CASSELGDEQFF. Written as DNA, the CDR3 is TGTGCCAGCAGTGAACTCGGGGATGAGCAGTTCTTC.

The V and J genes are TRBV7-8 and TRBJ1-2; D is possibly TRBD1 (5 bases). With 4 bases removed from V and 7 bases from J, the gap between germline ends came to 19 bases. This CDR3 has 15 residues. Germline CDR1 is SGHVS and CDR2 is FQNEAQ. The DNA of the CDR3 is TGTGCCAGCAGCTACCTCGGACGGACATTCGCTGGCTACACCTTC. Amino acid sequence: CASSYLGRTFAGYTF.

In its sample, this clone was seen once. The gene calls are TRBV21-1 and TRBJ2-2; TRBD2, the table's D call, lacks a check against the DNA. TRBV21-1 is a documented pseudogene. CDR3 length: 15 amino acids. Here the CDR3 reads CASSNGSLRAGELFF. The CDR3, as DNA: TGTGCCAGCAGCAACGGGAGTTTGAGGGCCGGGGAGCTGTTTTTT.

The chain has TRBV28 and TRBJ1-5; D not resolved. The CDR3 is 10 residues long. Trimming stripped 9 bases from V and 12 bases from J, with 12 bases between. Germline V gene lookup returns CDR1 MDHEN and CDR2 SYDVKM. This CDR3 reads CASSGLIQHF. For the CDR3, the DNA is TGTGCCAGTTCCGGACTGATCCAGCATTTT.

CDR3 in DNA: TGTGCCAGCAGCCAAGATCGCACTACCTCCGAGCAGTACTTC. It codes for CASSQDRTTSEQYF. The genes are TRBV4-2 and TRBJ2-7, with D hard to call. In germline, CDR1 is LGHNA, CDR2 YNFKEQ. The CDR3 loop spans 14 amino acids. The ends were cut back, 0 bases at V and 6 bases at J, with 12 bases in the middle.

This clone was observed a few times. V is TRBV6-6 and J is TRBJ2-3, with D hard to call. Trimming left V 1 base short and J 0 bases short, with 8 bases between. The CDR3 has 15 residues. Per germline, CDR1 MNHNY and CDR2 SVGAGI (reference sequence). CDR3 sequence: CASSYFGASTDTQYF. CDR3 sequence (DNA): TGTGCCAGCAGTTACTTTGGAGCCAGCACAGATACGCAGTATTTT.

The chain joins TRBV30 to TRBJ2-7, with a tentative D call TRBD1 (6 bases). The germline V gene encodes CDR1 GTSNPN and CDR2 SVGIG (reference sequence). V was shortened by 3 bases and J by 7 bases, with 19 bases between the two germline ends. This CDR3 spans 14 amino acids. This CDR3 is CAWRTKQGSGEQYF. CDR3 in DNA: TGTGCCTGGAGAACTAAACAGGGCTCCGGGGAGCAGTACTTC.

The chain carries TRBV28 and TRBJ1-5; TRBD1 matches 9 bases. The CDR3 sequence is 19 residues long. Germline V lookup: CDR1 MDHEN, CDR2 SYDVKM. V shed 5 bases, J shed 0 bases, and the junction held 14 bases outside the gene matches. Here the CDR3 DNA reads TGTGCCAGCAGTCCCAAACAGGGGGCTGGGGTCTATAGCAATCAGCCCCAGCATTTT. Its translation: CASSPKQGAGVYSNQPQHF.

The V call is TRBV27, the J call TRBJ2-7; D is uncertain. The CDR3 sequence is 13 residues long. V lost 4 bases and J 0 bases, leaving 7 bases between the germline ends. Germline-derived CDR1 and CDR2 are MNHEY and SMNVEV (reference sequence). CDR3 in DNA: TGTGCCAGCAGTTGGGCAGGCTCCTACGAGCAGTACTTC. Its translation: CASSWAGSYEQYF.

The V and J genes are TRBV4-1 and TRBJ2-1, with 10 bases lining up with TRBD2. Germline values: CDR1 MGHRA, CDR2 YSYEKL. V shed 1 base, J shed 7 bases, and the junction held 7 bases outside the gene matches. The CDR3 length is 16 residues. This CDR3 reads CASSQASSGSFNEQFF. CDR3 coding DNA: TGCGCCAGCAGCCAAGCTTCTAGCGGGAGTTTTAATGAGCAGTTCTTC.

This clone was counted a few times. The sample has other DNA sequences that encode this CDR3 too. The V and J genes are TRBV28 and TRBJ1-1; TRBD1 might be the D (5 bases). V was cut by 5 bases and J by 10 bases, with 14 bases left in between. The CDR3 length is 12 residues. Germline V gene lookup returns CDR1 MDHEN and CDR2 SYDVKM. For the CDR3, the DNA is TGTGCCAGCAGTCAGGGAAGTCATGCAGCTTTCTTT. Translated: CASSQGSHAAFF.

This chain connects TRBV11-2 to TRBJ2-7; D is perhaps TRBD2 (6 bases). CDR1 and CDR2 (germline): SGHAT, FQNNGV. There are 14 residues in the CDR3. The germline V and J ends were trimmed by 4 bases and 5 bases, with 15 bases remaining between them. The CDR3 DNA reads as TGTGCCAGCAGCTCCCTTCGGCGGGGCCACGAGCAGTACTTC. Amino acids: CASSSLRRGHEQYF.

The CDR3 region is CASSLNEKLFF. The DNA of the CDR3 is TGTGCCAGCAGTCTTAATGAAAAACTGTTTTTT. The rearrangement links TRBV28 to TRBJ1-4; D is unresolved. The CDR3 spans 11 residues. Trimming took off 5 bases at V and 4 bases at J, with 2 bases between the two ends. Germline CDR1 reads MDHEN; CDR2 reads SYDVKM.

The chain joins TRBV28 to TRBJ1-1; 9 nucleotides match TRBD1. CDR3 length: 17 amino acids. The junction had 11 bases not matched to a gene; V was cut back by 6 bases and J by 0 bases. The germline gives CDR1 MDHEN, CDR2 SYDVKM. CDR3 in amino acids: CASRKGTGIFMNTEAFF. DNA of the CDR3: TGTGCCAGCAGGAAAGGGACAGGGATTTTCATGAACACTGAAGCTTTCTTT.

The chain couples TRBV11-3 to TRBJ1-4, with D possibly being TRBD1 (6 bases). The ends were cut back, 6 bases at V and 8 bases at J, with 16 bases in the middle. There are 14 residues in the CDR3. The germline V gene encodes CDR1 SGHNT and CDR2 YENEEA. Here the CDR3 reads CASRSQNRVEKLFF. The CDR3 DNA reads TGTGCCAGCAGATCCCAAAACAGGGTCGAAAAACTGTTTTTT.

This clone is a singleton in its sample. The chain employs TRBV7-9 and TRBJ1-2; 9 bases are shared with TRBD1. Germline CDR1 and CDR2: SEHNR and FQNEAQ (reference sequence). The CDR3 is 15 residues long. V was pared by 4 bases and J by 5 bases, with 8 bases of the junction left unmatched. The CDR3: CASSSGQGTPYGYTF. For the CDR3, the DNA is TGTGCCAGCAGCTCGGGACAGGGAACGCCATATGGCTACACCTTC.

This clone has just one count. The chain recombines TRBV6-9 with TRBJ2-3, with 12 bases matching TRBD2. V trimming: 8 bases; J trimming: 5 bases; junction bases outside the gene matches: 17. The CDR3 totals 18 residues. Germline CDR1 reads MNHGY; CDR2 reads SVAAGI. This chain's CDR3 is CASSWTSGIGAGGDTQYF. CDR3 sequence (DNA): TGTGCCAGCTCTTGGACTAGCGGGATTGGGGCGGGGGGAGATACGCAGTATTTT.

This clone was picked up a small number of times. The chain joins TRBV5-1 to TRBJ2-7; the match to TRBD2 covers 7 bases. The V and J ends lost 4 bases and 7 bases, in that order; junction bases with no gene match: 14. Looked up from germline, CDR1 is SGHRS and CDR2 is YFSETQ. The CDR3 is 15 residues long. The CDR3 spells CASSIQGGPVREQYF. In DNA, the CDR3 is TGCGCCAGCAGCATCCAGGGAGGGCCTGTACGGGAGCAGTACTTC. Looking up the rest from reference TRBV5-1 and TRBJ2-7 gives the full variable domain: KAGVTQTPRYLIKTRGQQVTLSCSPISGHRSVSWYQQTPGQGLQFLFEYFSETQRNKGNFPGRFSGRQFSNSRSEMNVSTLELGDSALYLCASSIQGGPVREQYFGPGTRLTVT.

The chain uses TRBV13 and TRBJ2-7, with 7 bases aligning to TRBD2. CDR1 and CDR2 (germline): PRHDT, FYEKMQ (reference sequence). The CDR3 sequence is 16 residues long. The V gene end was trimmed by 1 base and the J gene end by 2 bases; junction bases not matched to a gene: 8. CDR3 DNA: TGTGCCAGCAGCTTAGAAACGGGAGGACTCGCCTACGAGCAGTACTTC. It encodes CASSLETGGLAYEQYF.

V is TRBV11-2 and J is TRBJ2-1; 7 bases are shared with TRBD2. Germline lookup yields CDR1 SGHAT and CDR2 FQNNGV. The CDR3 contains 17 residues. V trimming: 6 bases; J trimming: 8 bases; junction bases outside the gene matches: 19. The CDR3 here is CASRYIARTSMSHEQFF. The DNA of the CDR3 is TGTGCCAGCAGATACATCGCCAGGACTAGTATGAGTCATGAGCAGTTCTTC. The entire variable domain, with the rest obtained from reference TRBV11-2 and TRBJ2-1, is as follows: EAGVAQSPRYKIIEKRQSVAFWCNPISGHATLYWYQQILGQGPKLLIQFQNNGVVDDSQLPKDRFSAERLKGVDSTLKIQPAKLEDSAVYLCASRYIARTSMSHEQFFGPGTRLTVL.